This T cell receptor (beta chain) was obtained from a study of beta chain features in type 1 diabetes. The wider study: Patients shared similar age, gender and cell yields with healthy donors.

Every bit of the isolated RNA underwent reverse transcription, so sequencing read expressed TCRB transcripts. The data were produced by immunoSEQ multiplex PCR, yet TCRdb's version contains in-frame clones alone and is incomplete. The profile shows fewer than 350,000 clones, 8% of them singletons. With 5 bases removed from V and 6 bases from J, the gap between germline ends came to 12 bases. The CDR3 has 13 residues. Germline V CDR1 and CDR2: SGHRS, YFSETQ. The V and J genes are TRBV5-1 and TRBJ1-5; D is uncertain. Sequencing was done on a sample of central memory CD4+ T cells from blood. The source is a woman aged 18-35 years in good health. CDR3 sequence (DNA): TGCGCCAGCAGGCCAAATGAGGGTCAGCCCCAGCATTTT. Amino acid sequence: CASRPNEGQPQHF.